This T cell receptor (beta chain) was found in a study of blood T cells in healthy people across ages. The CDR3 has 16 amino acids. Germline assignment: CDR1 DFQATT and CDR2 SNEGSKA (reference sequence). Trimming cost V 1 base and J 0 bases, with 12 bases left between them. This clonotype occurred a few times. Sample-barcoded 5' priming and a J-beta primer mix drove a second PCR of 7 to 11 cycles. TCRdb recomputed calls from the 5' RACE reads with MiXCR, one row per CDR3 protein. The sample yields hundreds of thousands of distinct CDR3 sequences, around 45% seen once. The sequencing sample was made of blood. The chain couples TRBV20-1 to TRBJ2-2; D is perhaps TRBD2 (6 bases). The sequence came from a woman aged 55-70 years in good health. The CDR3 sequence is CSARGSASANTGELFF. Written as DNA, the CDR3 is TGCAGTGCTAGAGGTTCGGCTAGCGCGAACACCGGGGAGCTGTTTTTT.